Included here is one T cell receptor (beta chain) sequence, with context. Residents of about two dozen US areas, aged roughly 18 to 89 years, made up the participants. Cohort 3 donors were reported recovered after two negative PCRs, clearance, or symptom resolution. This specimen belongs to a study of blood T cell repertoires in COVID-19. Study as a whole: Spain, Italy and the United States supplied samples that represented acute and convalescent COVID-19.

Original processing notes: It was from reference gene primer amplification that nucleated cell counts were estimated. Produced via immunoSEQ multiplex PCR; TCRdb's table is partial and in-frame only. Clone size and V and J calls were adopted from that table, with D and trimming inferred from the DNA. The table shows 100,000 to 150,000 clones, with about 88% occurring only once. The CDR3 is 16 amino acids. CDR1 is SGDLS and CDR2 is YYNGEE in the germline V gene. V lost 3 bases and J 1 base, leaving 13 bases between the germline ends. The clonotype was recovered from a woman between 45 and 60 years old who had recovered from COVID-19. Material: PBMCs or T cells enriched from blood (not recorded which). The chain links TRBV9 to TRBJ2-2; D possibly corresponds to TRBD2 (6 bases). The CDR3 bases are TGTGCCAGCAGCGGTGGTTGGGGGGAGAACACCGGGGAGCTGTTTTTT. It encodes CASSGGWGENTGELFF.